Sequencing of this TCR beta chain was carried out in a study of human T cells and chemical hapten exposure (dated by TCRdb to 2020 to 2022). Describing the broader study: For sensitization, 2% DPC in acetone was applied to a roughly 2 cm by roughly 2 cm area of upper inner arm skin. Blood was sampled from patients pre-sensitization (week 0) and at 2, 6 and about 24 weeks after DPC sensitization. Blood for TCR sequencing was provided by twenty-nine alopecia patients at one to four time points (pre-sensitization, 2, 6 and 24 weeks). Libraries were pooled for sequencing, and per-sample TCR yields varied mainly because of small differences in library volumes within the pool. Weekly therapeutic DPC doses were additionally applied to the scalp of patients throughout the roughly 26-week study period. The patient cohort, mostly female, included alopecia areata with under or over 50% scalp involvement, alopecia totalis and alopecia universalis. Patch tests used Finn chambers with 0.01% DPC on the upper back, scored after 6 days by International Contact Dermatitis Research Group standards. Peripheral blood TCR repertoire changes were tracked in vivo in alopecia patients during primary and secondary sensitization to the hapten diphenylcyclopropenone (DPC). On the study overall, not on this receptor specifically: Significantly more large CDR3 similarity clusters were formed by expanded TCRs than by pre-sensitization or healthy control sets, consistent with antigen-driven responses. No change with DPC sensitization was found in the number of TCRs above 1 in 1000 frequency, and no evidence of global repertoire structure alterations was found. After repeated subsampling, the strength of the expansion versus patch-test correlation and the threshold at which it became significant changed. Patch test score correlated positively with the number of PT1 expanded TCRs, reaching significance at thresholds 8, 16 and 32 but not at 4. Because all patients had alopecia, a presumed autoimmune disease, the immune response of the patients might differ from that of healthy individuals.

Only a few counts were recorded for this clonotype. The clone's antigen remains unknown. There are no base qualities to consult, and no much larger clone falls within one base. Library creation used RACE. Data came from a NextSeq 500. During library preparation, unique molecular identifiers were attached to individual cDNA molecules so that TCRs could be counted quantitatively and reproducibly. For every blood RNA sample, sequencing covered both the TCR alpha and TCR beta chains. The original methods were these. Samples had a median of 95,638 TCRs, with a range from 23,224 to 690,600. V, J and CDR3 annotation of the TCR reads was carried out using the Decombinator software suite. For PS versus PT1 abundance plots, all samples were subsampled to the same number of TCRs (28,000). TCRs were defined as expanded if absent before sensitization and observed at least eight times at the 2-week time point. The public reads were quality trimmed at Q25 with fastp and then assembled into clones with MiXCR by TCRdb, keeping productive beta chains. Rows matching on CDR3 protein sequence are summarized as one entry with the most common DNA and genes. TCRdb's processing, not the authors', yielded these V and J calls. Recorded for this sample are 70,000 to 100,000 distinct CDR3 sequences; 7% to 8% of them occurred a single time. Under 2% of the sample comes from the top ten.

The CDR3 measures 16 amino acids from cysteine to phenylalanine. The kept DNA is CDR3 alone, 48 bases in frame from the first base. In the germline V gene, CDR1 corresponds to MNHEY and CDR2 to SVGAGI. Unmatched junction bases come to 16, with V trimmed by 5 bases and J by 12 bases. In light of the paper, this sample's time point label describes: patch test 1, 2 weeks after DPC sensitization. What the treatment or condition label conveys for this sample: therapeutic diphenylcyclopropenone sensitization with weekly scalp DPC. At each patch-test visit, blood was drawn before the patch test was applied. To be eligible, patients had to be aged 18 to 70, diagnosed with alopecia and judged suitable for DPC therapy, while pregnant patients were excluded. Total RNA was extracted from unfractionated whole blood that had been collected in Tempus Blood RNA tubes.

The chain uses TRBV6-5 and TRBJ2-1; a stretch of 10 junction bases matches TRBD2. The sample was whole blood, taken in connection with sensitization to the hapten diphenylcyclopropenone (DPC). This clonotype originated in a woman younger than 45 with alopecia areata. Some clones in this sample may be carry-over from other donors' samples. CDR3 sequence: CASSSGGAGQSGWQFF. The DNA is TGTGCCAGCAGTAGCGGGGGGGCGGGTCAAAGCGGTTGGCAGTTCTTC.